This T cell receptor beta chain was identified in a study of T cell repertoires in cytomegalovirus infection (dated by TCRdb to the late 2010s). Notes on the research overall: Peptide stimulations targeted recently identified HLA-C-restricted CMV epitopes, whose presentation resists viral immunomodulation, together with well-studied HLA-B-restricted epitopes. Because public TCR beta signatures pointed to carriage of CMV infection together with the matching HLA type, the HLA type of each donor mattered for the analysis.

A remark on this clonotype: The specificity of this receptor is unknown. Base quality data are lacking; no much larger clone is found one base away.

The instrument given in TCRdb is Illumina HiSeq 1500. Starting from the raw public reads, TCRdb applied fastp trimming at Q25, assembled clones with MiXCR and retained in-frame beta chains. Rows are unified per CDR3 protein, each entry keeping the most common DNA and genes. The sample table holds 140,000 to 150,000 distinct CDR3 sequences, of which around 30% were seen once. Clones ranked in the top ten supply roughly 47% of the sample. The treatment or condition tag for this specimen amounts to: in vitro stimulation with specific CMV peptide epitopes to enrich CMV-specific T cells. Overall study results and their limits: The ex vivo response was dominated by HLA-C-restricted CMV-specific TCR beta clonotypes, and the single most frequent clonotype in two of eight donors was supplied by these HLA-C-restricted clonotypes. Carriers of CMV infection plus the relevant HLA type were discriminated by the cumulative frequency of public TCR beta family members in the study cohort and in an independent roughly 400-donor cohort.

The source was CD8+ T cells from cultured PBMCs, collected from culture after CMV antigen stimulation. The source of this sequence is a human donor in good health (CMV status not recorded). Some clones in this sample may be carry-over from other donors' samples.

Read as DNA, the sequence is TGTGCCAGCAGCCTCCTCGCAGTTAACACCGGGGAGCTGTTTTTT. Its coded protein is CASSLLAVNTGELFF. This chain joins TRBV7-3 to TRBJ2-2, with no confident D gene call. CDR1 and CDR2 were assigned from the germline V gene as SGHTA and FQGTGA. Measured from the cysteine to the phenylalanine, the CDR3 is 15 residues long. The CDR3 DNA has 45 bases and is translated from base 1. The trim is 5 bases for V and 2 bases for J, with a gap of 12 bases between the germline ends.